These T cell receptor beta chains were read from a single sample in a study of T cell changes during pregnancy in multiple sclerosis. TCRdb's copy holds only in-frame clones and misses some; the assay was immunoSEQ multiplex PCR. This table holds fewer than 80,000 clones, nearly 95% found once. Here the sequenced sample was CD4+ T cells from peripheral blood mononuclear cells, taken after pregnancy. The receptors were gathered from a female donor with multiple sclerosis, enrolled in a pregnancy study. CDR3s include the opening cysteine and the closing phenylalanine or tryptophan. The D gene is left open where the match is weak. The listing skips clone size in some rows; elsewhere it reads once, few, many or a size class.

>TRBV19|once|13|-|TRBJ1-2
TGTGCCAGTAGTATTAGGCAGGGCTCTGGCTACACCTTC
CASSIRQGSGYTF
>TRBV30|-|14|-|TRBJ1-5
TGTGCCTGGAACCGCGGGGGTGGCAATCAGCCCCAGCATTTT
CAWNRGGGNQPQHF
>TRBV18|-|15|TRBD1|TRBJ2-3
TGTGCCAGCTCGACGACAGGGTCGGCGGCAGATACGCAGTATTTT
CASSTTGSAADTQYF
>TRBV19|-|16|TRBD1|TRBJ2-7
TGTGCCAGTAGTCTATTACCGGGACAGGGGACATACGAGCAGTACTTC
CASSLLPGQGTYEQYF
>TRBV25-1|-|14|-|TRBJ1-2
TGTGCCAGCAGTGAATCCGGGGCTAACTATGGCTACACCTTC
CASSESGANYGYTF
>TRBV6-1|-|15|-|TRBJ2-3
TGTGCCAGCAGTGGACTTCCCCCTTTCACAGATACGCAGTATTTT
CASSGLPPFTDTQYF
>TRBV2|-|15|-|TRBJ2-2
TGTGCCAGCGAGGTTCAACAGGGATTTACCGGGGAGCTGTTTTTT
CASEVQQGFTGELFF
>TRBV6-5|-|13|TRBD2|TRBJ2-4
TGTGCCAGCAGACCCCTAGGGAGGGACATTCAGTACTTC
CASRPLGRDIQYF
>TRBV6-6|-|15|-|TRBJ2-7
TGTGCCAGCAGTTACTCCGGTACAGGGCATTACGAGCAGTACTTC
CASSYSGTGHYEQYF
>TRBV21-1|-|19|-|TRBJ1-5
TGTGCCAGCAGCCTTTACGAGGGACTCTCCCTGAGGGCTAATCAGCCCCAGCATTTT
CASSLYEGLSLRANQPQHF
>TRBV30|-|15|TRBD2|TRBJ2-1
TGTGCCTGGAGCCCAGGACTAGCCTCCTACAATGAGCAGTTCTTC
CAWSPGLASYNEQFF
>TRBV27|-|15|-|TRBJ2-7
TGTGCCAGCAGTTTACGGGAGAAGGGGTACTACGAGCAGTACTTC
CASSLREKGYYEQYF
>TRBV6-6|-|14|-|TRBJ1-4
TGTGCCAGCAGTTACATCCAGGGTGGTGAAAAACTGTTTTTT
CASSYIQGGEKLFF
>TRBV5-1|-|15|-|TRBJ1-1
TGCGCCAGCAGCTTTGAGTGGACAGCGAACACTGAAGCTTTCTTT
CASSFEWTANTEAFF
>TRBV11-2|-|16|-|TRBJ1-4
TGTGCCAGCAGCTTATCATCGACAGACTTTAATGAAAAACTGTTTTTT
CASSLSSTDFNEKLFF
>TRBV28|once|12|TRBD1|TRBJ1-1
TGTGCCAGCAGTGACAGGGGGATGAGAGCTTTCTTT
CASSDRGMRAFF
>TRBV2|-|13|-|TRBJ2-3
TGTGCCAGCAGTGGAGGCTTCACAGATACGCAGTATTTT
CASSGGFTDTQYF
>TRBV19|-|14|TRBD2|TRBJ2-4
TGTGCCAGTAGACTAGCGGGTGCTAAAAACATTCAGTACTTC
CASRLAGAKNIQYF
>TRBV11-2|once|14|-|TRBJ2-1
TGTGCCAGCAGCTTCCGGGGGACCTACAATGAGCAGTTCTTC
CASSFRGTYNEQFF
>TRBV9|-|12|-|TRBJ2-5
TGTGCCAGCAGCGTAGCGGGAGAGACCCAGTACTTC
CASSVAGETQYF
>TRBV5-4|-|16|-|TRBJ2-7
TGTGCCAGCAGCTCCCCTGGAAGGAGCCCCGAATACGAGCAGTACTTC
CASSSPGRSPEYEQYF
>TRBV5-1|-|14|-|TRBJ2-7
TGCGCCAGCAGCTTGGGGGAGAGATCCTACGAGCAGTACTTC
CASSLGERSYEQYF
>TRBV19|-|16|TRBD1|TRBJ2-2
TGTGCCAGTAGGATACAGGGACAGCACAACACCGGGGAGCTGTTTTTT
CASRIQGQHNTGELFF
>TRBV30|-|16|-|TRBJ2-5
TGTGCCTGGAGTCCGACTGCCAGGGGAGGGCGAGAGACCCAGTACTTC
CAWSPTARGGRETQYF
>TRBV27|-|14|TRBD2|TRBJ2-7
TGTGCCAGCAGAGAAAGCGGGAGCCTATACGAGCAGTACTTC
CASRESGSLYEQYF
>TRBV28|-|16|TRBD1|TRBJ1-5
TGTGCCAGCAGTTTGGCCGGGACAGGGGGCAATCAGCCCCAGCATTTT
CASSLAGTGGNQPQHF
>TRBV28|-|15|TRBD1|TRBJ2-4
TGTGCCAGCAGTCCCGGGACAGGGGCCAAAAACATTCAGTACTTC
CASSPGTGAKNIQYF
>TRBV28|-|16|-|TRBJ1-1
TGTGCCAGCAGTTTACTTAAGGGTCTTGCGGGCACTGAAGCTTTCTTT
CASSLLKGLAGTEAFF
>TRBV7-2|-|17|TRBD2|TRBJ2-1
TGTGCCAGCAGCTTGGTCCCGAGACTAGCATTCGGCAATGAGCAGTTCTTC
CASSLVPRLAFGNEQFF
>TRBV21-1|-|17|-|TRBJ2-2
TGTGCCAGCAGCAAACTCCTGCAGGGGGCAAGAACCGGGGAGCTGTTTTTT
CASSKLLQGARTGELFF
>TRBV6-5|-|15|TRBD1|TRBJ1-1
TGTGCCAGCCTACCCGGGACAGGGGCGAAAACTGAAGCTTTCTTT
CASLPGTGAKTEAFF
>TRBV5-1|-|14|TRBD1|TRBJ2-7
TGCGCCAGCAGCAGGGCACGGGACAGATACGAGCAGTACTTC
CASSRARDRYEQYF
>TRBV2|-|14|-|TRBJ1-5
TGTGCCAGCATGGGACATACTAGCAATCAGCCCCAGCATTTT
CASMGHTSNQPQHF
>TRBV6-5|-|11|-|TRBJ1-1
TGTGCCAGCAGTTACGAGAGGGAAGCTTTCTTT
CASSYEREAFF
>TRBV7-6|-|17|TRBD2|TRBJ2-1
TGTGCCAGCAGCTTCGCCTCACCGGGACTAGCTTCTAATGAGCAGTTCTTC
CASSFASPGLASNEQFF
>TRBV28|-|17|TRBD2|TRBJ2-4
TGTGCCAGCAGTTTAAAGGGGACTAGCGGGATCGGCGGCATTCAGTACTTC
CASSLKGTSGIGGIQYF
>TRBV27|-|12|-|TRBJ1-1
TGTGCCAGCAGTAACAGGAACACTGAAGCTTTCTTT
CASSNRNTEAFF
>TRBV2|-|15|TRBD1|TRBJ2-1
TGTGCCAGCAGGAGGACAGGGGGCCCTTACAATGAGCAGTTCTTC
CASRRTGGPYNEQFF
>TRBV5-1|-|15|TRBD1|TRBJ2-7
TGCGCCAGCGGACCCGGCCACAGGGGGCAATACGAGCAGTACTTC
CASGPGHRGQYEQYF
>TRBV6-1|-|14|-|TRBJ2-1
TGTGCCAGCAGTGAGGGGCGGGGATACAATGAGCAGTTCTTC
CASSEGRGYNEQFF
>TRBV7-9|-|15|TRBD1|TRBJ1-4
TGTGCCAGCAGGCTAACAGGGGACTCTAATGAAAAACTGTTTTTT
CASRLTGDSNEKLFF
>TRBV2|-|12|-|TRBJ2-3
TGTGCCAGCAGCATTAGTTGGGATACGCAGTATTTT
CASSISWDTQYF
>TRBV6-6|-|16|TRBD2|TRBJ2-1
TGTGCCAGCAGTTACCCACTAGCGGGAGGGCCTGGTGAGCAGTTCTTC
CASSYPLAGGPGEQFF
>TRBV5-3|-|16|TRBD2|TRBJ2-3
TGTGCCAGAAGCTTGGGTAGCGGGGATACTACAGATACGCAGTATTTT
CARSLGSGDTTDTQYF
>TRBV7-2|once|15|TRBD1|TRBJ1-1
TGTGCCAGCAGCTTTTACCTTCCGGGACAGGCTGAAGCTTTCTTT
CASSFYLPGQAEAFF
>TRBV9|once|13|-|TRBJ2-2
TGTGCCAGCAGCGAGCTAGTTTCCGGGGAGCTGTTTTTT
CASSELVSGELFF
>TRBV15|-|14|TRBD1|TRBJ1-2
TGTGCCACCAGCAGAGGACAGGGGGCGGGCGGCTACACCTTC
CATSRGQGAGGYTF
>TRBV6-5|once|15|-|TRBJ2-7
TGTGCCAGCAGTTACTCGGTGACATGGCATGACGAGCAGTACTTC
CASSYSVTWHDEQYF
>TRBV7-6|-|15|-|TRBJ1-5
TGTGCCAGCAGCTTAGGTCCTTACGGGGATCAGCCCCAGCATTTT
CASSLGPYGDQPQHF
>TRBV19|-|14|TRBD2|TRBJ2-7
TGTGCCAGTAGTATGGTAGCGGGTATGTACGAGCAGTACTTC
CASSMVAGMYEQYF
>TRBV19|-|13|-|TRBJ1-1
TGTGCCAGTAGTACTCAGGGGAACACTGAAGCTTTCTTT
CASSTQGNTEAFF
>TRBV6-6|-|15|TRBD1|TRBJ2-7
TGTGCCAGCCGCGAACAGGGGGCGCGGGTCTACGAGCAGTACTTC
CASREQGARVYEQYF